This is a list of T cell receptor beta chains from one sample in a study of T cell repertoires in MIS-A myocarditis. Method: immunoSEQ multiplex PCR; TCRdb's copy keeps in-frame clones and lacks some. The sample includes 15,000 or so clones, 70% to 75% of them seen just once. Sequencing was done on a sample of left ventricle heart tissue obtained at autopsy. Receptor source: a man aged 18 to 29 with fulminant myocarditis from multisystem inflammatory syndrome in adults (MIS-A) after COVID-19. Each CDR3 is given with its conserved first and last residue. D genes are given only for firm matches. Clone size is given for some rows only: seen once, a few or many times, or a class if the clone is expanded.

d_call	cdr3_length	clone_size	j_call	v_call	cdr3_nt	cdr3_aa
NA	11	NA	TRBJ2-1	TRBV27	TGTGCCAGCAGTCGATCAGGGGAGCAGTTCTTC	CASSRSGEQFF
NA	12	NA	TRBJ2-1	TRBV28	TGTGCCACCCGTACAGGGTACAATGAGCAGTTCTTC	CATRTGYNEQFF
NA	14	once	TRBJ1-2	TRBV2	TGTGCCAGCAGTGCCGCGGCAGGACCCTATGGCTACACCTTC	CASSAAAGPYGYTF
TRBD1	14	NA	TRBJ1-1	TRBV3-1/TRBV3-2	TGTGCCAGCACCTCAGGGGGGGGGAACACTGAAGCTTTCTTT	CASTSGGGNTEAFF
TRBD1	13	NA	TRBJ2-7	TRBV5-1	TGCGCCAGCAGCTTCGGGACAGCCTACGAGCAGTACTTC	CASSFGTAYEQYF
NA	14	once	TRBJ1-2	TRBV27	TGTGCCAGCAGTTTGAACCCAGGGGTTGGTGGCTACACCTTC	CASSLNPGVGGYTF
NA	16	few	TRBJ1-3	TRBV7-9	TGTGCCAGCAGCTCTTTGACTCAACTCTCTGGAAACACCATATATTTT	CASSSLTQLSGNTIYF
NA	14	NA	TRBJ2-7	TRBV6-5	TGTGCCAGCAGAGTAGTGCAGGACACCTACGAGCAGTACTTC	CASRVVQDTYEQYF
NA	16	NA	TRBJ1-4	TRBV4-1	TGCGCCAGCAGCCAAGATAGGCCGGGCTGGGGTGAAAAACTGTTTTTT	CASSQDRPGWGEKLFF
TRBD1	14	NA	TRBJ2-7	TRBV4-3	TGCGCCAGCAGCCAAGGGACAGGGAAATACGAGCAGTACTTC	CASSQGTGKYEQYF
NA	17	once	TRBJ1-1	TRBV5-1	TGCGCCAGCAGCCCCGAAGGTAGGCGGGGCAGGAACACTGAAGCTTTCTTT	CASSPEGRRGRNTEAFF
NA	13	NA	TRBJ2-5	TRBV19	TGTGCCAGTAGTATGTGGGGTCGTCAGACCCAGTACTTC	CASSMWGRQTQYF
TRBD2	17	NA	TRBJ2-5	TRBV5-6	TGTGCCAGCAGCGCGGTGGGGACTAGCGGGACTCAAGAGACCCAGTACTTC	CASSAVGTSGTQETQYF
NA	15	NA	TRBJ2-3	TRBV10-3	TGTGCCATCACGGCAGGGCGACGGGTATCAGATACGCAGTATTTT	CAITAGRRVSDTQYF
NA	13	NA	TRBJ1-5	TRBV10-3	TGTGCCATCAGTGAAACGGGGAATCAGCCCCAGCATTTT	CAISETGNQPQHF
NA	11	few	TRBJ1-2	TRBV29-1	TGCAGCGTTGCCGCCTGGGAGGGCTACACCTTC	CSVAAWEGYTF
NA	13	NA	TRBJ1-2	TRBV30	TGTGCCTTTCTTTCATGGGACGGCGATGGCTACACCTTC	CAFLSWDGDGYTF
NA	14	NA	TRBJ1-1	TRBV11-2	TGTGCCAGCAGCTTAGTCGCGGGTAGCACTGAAGCTTTCTTT	CASSLVAGSTEAFF
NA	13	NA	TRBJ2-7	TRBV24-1	TGTGCCACCAGTACATCTGGGGACTACGAGCAGTACTTC	CATSTSGDYEQYF
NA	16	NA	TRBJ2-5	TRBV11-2	TGTGCCAGCAGCCCCGGGGGCTATCAGGGCCAAGAGACCCAGTACTTC	CASSPGGYQGQETQYF
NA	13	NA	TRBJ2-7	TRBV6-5	TGTGCCCTCCTCGACAGAAGTTTTTACGAGCAGTACTTC	CALLDRSFYEQYF
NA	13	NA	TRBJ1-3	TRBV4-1	TGCGCCAGCAGCCGGAACAGTGGAAACACCATATATTTT	CASSRNSGNTIYF
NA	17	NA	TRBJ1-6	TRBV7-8	TGTGCCAGCAGCTTATCCCCCGTGGGGCAGCTAGTTTCACCCCTCCACTTT	CASSLSPVGQLVSPLHF
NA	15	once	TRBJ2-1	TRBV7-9	TGTGCCAGCAGTTCCGGGACGACCACCTACAATGAGCAGTTCTTC	CASSSGTTTYNEQFF
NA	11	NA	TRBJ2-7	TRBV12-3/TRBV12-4	TGTGCCAGTGTTAGAACCTACGAGCAGTACTTC	CASVRTYEQYF
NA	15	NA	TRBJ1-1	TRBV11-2	TGTGCCAGCAGCTTAGGTATGGGGGTCTCGACTGAAGCTTTCTTT	CASSLGMGVSTEAFF
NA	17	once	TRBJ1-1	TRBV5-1	TGCGCCAGCAGCTTCGGGCCTTTTGGGGGCATGAACACTGAAGCTTTCTTT	CASSFGPFGGMNTEAFF
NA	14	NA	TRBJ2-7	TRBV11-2	TGTGCCAGCAGCTCCTTAGGGTTGTTCTACGAGCAGTACTTC	CASSSLGLFYEQYF
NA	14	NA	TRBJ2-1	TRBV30	TGTGCCTGGAGCGCGACTTCCGGGACAAACTTACGGTTCTTC	CAWSATSGTNLRFF
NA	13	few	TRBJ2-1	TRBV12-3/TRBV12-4	TGTGCCAGCAGCAAGACTAGTGGGGATGAGCAGTTCTTC	CASSKTSGDEQFF
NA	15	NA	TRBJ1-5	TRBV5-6	TGTGCCAGCAGCTCTCGCTTCGGGGGATATCAGCCCCAGCATTTT	CASSSRFGGYQPQHF
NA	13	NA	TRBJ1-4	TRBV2	TGTGCCAGCACCCGACAGTATAATGAAAAACTGTTTTTT	CASTRQYNEKLFF
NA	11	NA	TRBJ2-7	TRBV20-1	TGCAGTGCTAGAAATTCCTACGAGCAGTACTTC	CSARNSYEQYF
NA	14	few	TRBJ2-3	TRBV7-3	TGTGCCAGCAGCTTTCTTGCGGACACAGATACGCAGTATTTT	CASSFLADTDTQYF
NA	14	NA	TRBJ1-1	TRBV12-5	TGTGCTAGTGGTTTGGATGGGTTGAACACTGAAGCTTTCTTT	CASGLDGLNTEAFF
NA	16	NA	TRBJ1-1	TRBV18	TGTGCCAGCTCACCCGGGGCAGGGCTACAATTATCTGAAGCTTTCTTT	CASSPGAGLQLSEAFF
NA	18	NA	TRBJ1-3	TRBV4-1	TGCGCCAGCAGCCAAGAGAGGCCAGGTGTTATCTCTGGAAACACCATATATTTT	CASSQERPGVISGNTIYF
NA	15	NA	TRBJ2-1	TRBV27	TGTGCCAGCAGTCTGAACCCAATGCGAAAGCGGGTTCAGTTCTTC	CASSLNPMRKRVQFF
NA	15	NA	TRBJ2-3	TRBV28	TGTGCCAGCACAACGGGTAGCGGAGGCACAGATACGCAGTATTTT	CASTTGSGGTDTQYF
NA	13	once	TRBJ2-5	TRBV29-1	TGCAGCGTCACATGGACATCCGGCGAGACCCAGTACTTC	CSVTWTSGETQYF
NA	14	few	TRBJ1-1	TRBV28	TGTGCCAGCCATCAATGGGATACAAACACTGAAGCTTTCTTT	CASHQWDTNTEAFF
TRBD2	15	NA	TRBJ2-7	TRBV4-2	TGTGCCAGCAGCCAAGCGTCTAGCGGGAGTGACGAGCAGTACTTC	CASSQASSGSDEQYF
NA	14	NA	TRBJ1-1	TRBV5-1	TGCGCCAGCAGCTTGGATGGAAAGAACACTGAAGCTTTCTTT	CASSLDGKNTEAFF
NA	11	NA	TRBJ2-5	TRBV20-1	TGCAGTGCTAGACAGGGTGAGACCCAGTACTTC	CSARQGETQYF
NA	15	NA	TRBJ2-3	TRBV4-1	TGCGCCAGCAGCCAAGAGGGTCGGCAGTCAGATACGCAGTATTTT	CASSQEGRQSDTQYF
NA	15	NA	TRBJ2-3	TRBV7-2	TGTGCCAGCAGCGGCGGGGTGGGCGCGGGAGATACGCAGTATTTT	CASSGGVGAGDTQYF
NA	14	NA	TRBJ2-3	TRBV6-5	TGTGCCAGCAGTTACGCGGCCTATGCAGATACGCAGTATTTT	CASSYAAYADTQYF
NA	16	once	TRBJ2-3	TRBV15	TGTGCCACCAGCATCCGAAGGACCGTGAACACAGATACGCAGTATTTT	CATSIRRTVNTDTQYF
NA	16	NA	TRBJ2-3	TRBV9	TGTGCCAGCAGCCCCCGGACCCAATCCCCGATGTCTACGCAGTATTTT	CASSPRTQSPMSTQYF
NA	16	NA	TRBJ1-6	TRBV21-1	TGTGCCAGCAGCAAAAGGATGGGACAGATGATTCACCCCCTCCACTTT	CASSKRMGQMIHPLHF
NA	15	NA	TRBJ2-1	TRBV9	TGTGCCAGCAGCGCGAGACTCCAAAGTAGGGGTGAGCAGTTCTTC	CASSARLQSRGEQFF
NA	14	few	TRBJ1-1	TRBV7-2	TGTGCCAGCAGCTTGATGGGACCGGGCACTGAAGCTTTCTTT	CASSLMGPGTEAFF
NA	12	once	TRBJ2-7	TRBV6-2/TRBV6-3	TGTGCCAGCAGTACGGTTGGATACGAGCAGTACTTC	CASSTVGYEQYF